This T cell receptor beta chain was found in a study of blood T cell repertoires in COVID-19. Turning to the study itself: Specimens from acute and convalescent COVID-19 originated in the United States, Italy and Spain.

The CDR3 is made up of 15 amino acids. Germline loops: CDR1 SGHRS, CDR2 YFSETQ. V lost 4 bases and J 4 bases, leaving 15 bases between the germline ends. This clone was recorded only once. In the source study's methods: Amplification with reference gene primers provided the estimates of nucleated cell counts. The repertoire was sequenced with immunoSEQ multiplex PCR; TCRdb's copy has only in-frame clones and lacks some. V and J calls and clone size are given by that table; D and trimming were obtained from the DNA. Of about 140,000 clones listed, approximately 80% are singletons. The chain combines TRBV5-1 with TRBJ2-1; no definite D call. Sequencing was done on a sample of peripheral blood. The TCR sequence derives from a human donor in a cohort sampled during active COVID-19. Here the CDR3 reads CASSPQASIYNEQFF. The CDR3 DNA reads TGCGCCAGCAGCCCCCAGGCCTCAATATACAATGAGCAGTTCTTC.